What follows are 26 T cell receptor beta chains derived from one specimen sequenced in a study of blood T cell repertoires in COVID-19. Profiling relied on immunoSEQ multiplex PCR, and the TCRdb table lists in-frame clones only, not all of them. The sample contains roughly 250,000 clones, roughly 79% of which appear only once. Input material: peripheral blood. The receptors derive from a woman older than 75 with acute or convalescent COVID-19.

The chain joins TRBV4-2 to TRBJ2-3; 7 positions agree with TRBD1. The CDR3 is 17 residues long. Germline-derived CDR1 and CDR2 are LGHNA and YNFKEQ. J lost 0 bases, V lost 0 bases, and 6 bases had no gene match. Here the CDR3 reads CASSQDWRQGSTDTQYF. The CDR3 DNA follows: TGTGCCAGCAGCCAAGATTGGAGACAGGGTAGCACAGATACGCAGTATTTT.

CDR3 bases: TGTGCCAGCAGATCCACAGGGTCCCCTCTCCAAGAGACCCAGTACTTC. Protein: CASRSTGSPLQETQYF. The chain combines TRBV28 with TRBJ2-5; maybe TRBD1 (6 bases). Germline assignment: CDR1 MDHEN and CDR2 SYDVKM. The length of the CDR3 is 16 residues. V was clipped by 6 bases and J by 1 base, with 18 bases between them.

The chain links TRBV6-2 or TRBV6-3 to TRBJ1-2; tentative D call: TRBD1 (5 bases). CDR3 length: 15 amino acids. Germline CDR1 and CDR2: MNHEY and SVGEGT. Trimming left V 0 bases short and J 6 bases short, with 14 bases between. This CDR3 reads CASSYSDRMSDGYTF. CDR3 coding DNA: TGTGCCAGCAGTTACTCAGACAGAATGTCGGATGGCTACACCTTC.

The CDR3 loop reads CASSTGQGFSEQYF. The CDR3 nucleotides read TGTGCCAGCTCAACGGGACAGGGTTTTTCCGAGCAGTACTTC. This sequence joins TRBV18 and TRBJ2-7, with TRBD1 matching 9 bases. V lost 5 bases to trimming and J lost 6 bases; unmatched junction nucleotides: 8. The CDR3 contains 14 residues. Germline lookup yields CDR1 KGHSH and CDR2 LQKENI. The whole variable domain, filled in from reference TRBV18 and TRBJ2-7, reads NAGVMQNPRHLVRRRGQEARLRCSPMKGHSHVYWYRQLPEEGLKFMVYLQKENIIDESGMPKERFSAEFPKEGPSILRIQQVVRGDSAAYFCASSTGQGFSEQYFGPGTRLTVT.

This clone was seen a handful of times. The gene calls are TRBV4-2 and TRBJ2-1; D not certain. The V end lost 4 bases, the J end lost 8 bases, and 12 bases lay between the germline ends. Germline lookup yields CDR1 LGHNA and CDR2 YNFKEQ. This CDR3 has 13 residues. As DNA, the CDR3 is TGTGCCAGCAGCCGCGACACGAGCTATGAGCAGTTCTTC. Translation gives CASSRDTSYEQFF.

The chain links TRBV9 to TRBJ2-1; D possibly corresponds to TRBD2 (5 bases). Trimming removed 4 bases from V and 5 bases from J, with 7 bases in between. The CDR3 contains 12 residues. In germline, CDR1 is SGDLS, CDR2 YYNGEE. CDR3 residues: CASSPRDNEQFF. The CDR3 coding sequence is TGTGCCAGCAGCCCGAGGGACAATGAGCAGTTCTTC.

J is TRBJ1-2 and V is TRBV4-1, with 7 positions matching TRBD1. Germline-derived CDR1 and CDR2 are MGHRA and YSYEKL. CDR3 size: 15 residues. Trimming cost V 2 bases and J 7 bases; bases outside gene matches: 10. CDR3 bases: TGCGCCAGCAGCCAACCAACGACAGGGCTCTCTGGCTACACCTTC. This encodes CASSQPTTGLSGYTF.

The CDR3, as DNA: TGCGCCAGCAGCTTGGATTTGGACAGAACTAACTATGGCTACACCTTC. Translated: CASSLDLDRTNYGYTF. The V gene is TRBV5-1, the J gene TRBJ1-2; tentatively, D is TRBD1 (6 bases). This CDR3 is built from 16 residues. From germline, CDR1 is SGHRS and CDR2 YFSETQ. V lost 0 bases and J 0 bases, leaving 12 bases between the germline ends. Full variable domain (outside the CDR3, taken from reference TRBV5-1 and TRBJ1-2): KAGVTQTPRYLIKTRGQQVTLSCSPISGHRSVSWYQQTPGQGLQFLFEYFSETQRNKGNFPGRFSGRQFSNSRSEMNVSTLELGDSALYLCASSLDLDRTNYGYTFGSGTRLTVV.

This chain links TRBV4-2 with TRBJ2-5; 8 bases align to TRBD1. Germline loops: CDR1 LGHNA, CDR2 YNFKEQ. The J segment lost 5 bases and the V segment lost 0 bases, leaving 17 bases of the junction unmatched. CDR3 size: 19 residues. Here the CDR3 reads CASSQDRGRSRGRPETQYF. Here the CDR3 DNA reads TGTGCCAGCAGCCAAGATCGGGGCCGAAGCAGGGGGCGCCCGGAGACCCAGTACTTC.

This chain joins TRBV19 and TRBJ1-3; possible D gene TRBD1, 5 bases. Germline values: CDR1 LNHDA, CDR2 SQIVND (reference sequence). V dropped 7 bases and J dropped 0 bases, with 16 bases sitting between them. The CDR3 has 16 residues. DNA of the CDR3: TGTGCCAGTAAGGCCGGGCGGGACCTCTCTGGAAACACCATATATTTT. Translating gives CASKAGRDLSGNTIYF.

The genes are TRBV28 and TRBJ1-1, with 12 bases that match TRBD1. V lost 3 bases to trimming and J lost 1 base; unmatched junction nucleotides: 6. CDR3 length equals 17 residues. Germline V lookup: CDR1 MDHEN, CDR2 SYDVKM. The CDR3 nucleotides read TGTGCCAGCAGTTTCGGGACAGGGGGCGGAGAGAACACTGAAGCTTTCTTT. The encoded protein is CASSFGTGGGENTEAFF. The full variable domain, with the rest looked up from reference TRBV28 and TRBJ1-1, is DVKVTQSSRYLVKRTGEKVFLECVQDMDHENMFWYRQDPGLGLRLIYFSYDVKMKEKGDIPEGYSVSREKKERFSLILESASTNQTSMYLCASSFGTGGGENTEAFFGQGTRLTVV.

This chain uses TRBV11-1 with TRBJ2-5; no definite D call. V dropped 5 bases and J dropped 5 bases, with 9 bases sitting between them. The germline CDR1 and CDR2 sequences are SGHAT and FQDESV (reference sequence). The CDR3 loop spans 12 amino acids. CDR3 loop: CASSPASETQYF. The CDR3 DNA sequence: TGTGCCAGCAGCCCAGCGTCTGAGACCCAGTACTTC.

The CDR3 DNA reads as TGCGCCAGCCGTCGTAGCGGGGGGAGCACAGATACGCAGTATTTT. Translating it yields CASRRSGGSTDTQYF. The V gene is TRBV5-1, the J gene TRBJ2-3; TRBD2 agrees at 10 bases. The CDR3 is 15 residues long. The V gene's germline CDR1 is SGHRS and CDR2 YFSETQ. The trim removed 7 bases at V and 0 bases at J, leaving 5 bases unmatched.

The chain joins TRBV11-2 to TRBJ1-2, with D possibly TRBD1 on 5 matching bases. Germline CDR1 SGHAT, CDR2 FQNNGV. V was pared by 2 bases and J by 6 bases, with 10 bases between. The CDR3 sequence is 13 residues long. CDR3 sequence reads: CASSLRAGNGYTF. CDR3 DNA sequence: TGTGCCAGCAGCTTACGGGCAGGGAATGGCTACACCTTC. Full variable domain (missing parts from reference TRBV11-2 and TRBJ1-2): EAGVAQSPRYKIIEKRQSVAFWCNPISGHATLYWYQQILGQGPKLLIQFQNNGVVDDSQLPKDRFSAERLKGVDSTLKIQPAKLEDSAVYLCASSLRAGNGYTFGSGTRLTVV.

This chain links TRBV28 with TRBJ1-5; no clear D gene. V was clipped by 3 bases and J by 7 bases, with 16 bases between them. The CDR3 totals 15 residues. CDR1 and CDR2 from the germline V gene are MDHEN and SYDVKM. The CDR3: CASSLGSLQVQPQHF. In DNA form, the CDR3 reads TGTGCCAGCAGTTTGGGTAGCCTTCAAGTCCAGCCCCAGCATTTT.

This sequence joins TRBV19 and TRBJ1-5; D perhaps matches TRBD1 (5 bases). V dropped 5 bases and J dropped 1 base, with 15 bases sitting between them. Germline-derived CDR1 and CDR2 are LNHDA and SQIVND (reference sequence). This CDR3 region has 16 residues. CDR3 residues: CASSSSGGGSNQPQHF. In nucleotides, the CDR3 is TGTGCCAGTAGTTCGTCGGGGGGGGGAAGCAATCAGCCCCAGCATTTT.

The V gene is TRBV5-6, the J gene TRBJ2-1; maybe TRBD2 (6 bases). The CDR3 loop spans 15 amino acids. CDR1 SGHDT and CDR2 YYEEEE come from the germline V gene. The V end lost 4 bases, the J end lost 3 bases, and 14 bases lay between the germline ends. The CDR3 is CASSVRDFDYNEQFF. The CDR3 bases are TGTGCCAGCAGCGTGCGGGATTTTGACTACAATGAGCAGTTCTTC.

The V gene is TRBV6-5, the J gene TRBJ2-7; D may be TRBD1 (6 bases). Trimming removed 4 bases at V and 2 bases at J, with 12 bases between. The V gene's germline CDR1 is MNHEY and CDR2 SVGAGI. The CDR3 length is 14 residues. CDR3 loop: CASSSPRTAYEQYF. The CDR3 DNA reads as TGTGCCAGCAGTTCCCCCCGGACAGCCTACGAGCAGTACTTC.

This chain joins TRBV5-6 and TRBJ1-4; D is perhaps TRBD1 (6 bases). Germline V lookup: CDR1 SGHDT, CDR2 YYEEEE. CDR3 length equals 15 residues. V was shortened by 1 base and J by 4 bases, with 11 bases between the two germline ends. The DNA for the CDR3 is TGTGCCAGCAGCTTGTCGACAGGAGGTAATGAAAAACTGTTTTTT. Translation gives CASSLSTGGNEKLFF.

V and J are TRBV12-5 and TRBJ2-6; tentatively, D is TRBD1 (5 bases). Germline V gives CDR1 LGHNT, CDR2 FRNRAP. The CDR3 is 14 residues long. V dropped 4 bases and J dropped 1 base, with 5 bases sitting between them. In DNA, the CDR3 is TGTGCTAGTGGTTCAGGGTCTGGGGCCAACGTCCTGACTTTC. It is translated as CASGSGSGANVLTF.

This clone was detected a few times. The chain combines TRBV6-6 with TRBJ1-1; D is unclear. CDR3 length: 13 residues. V lost 5 bases, J lost 0 bases, and 7 bases lay in between. Germline CDR1 is MNHNY and CDR2 is SVGAGI (reference sequence). This CDR3 is CASSPSMNTEAFF. As DNA, the CDR3 is TGTGCCAGCAGTCCTAGCATGAACACTGAAGCTTTCTTT.

Comment on this clone: The identical CDR3 is also encoded by other nucleotide sequences in the sample. The chain couples TRBV28 to TRBJ2-3, with D uncertain. The V end lost 6 bases, the J end lost 3 bases, and 4 bases lay between the germline ends. This CDR3 contains 11 residues. Germline loops: CDR1 MDHEN, CDR2 SYDVKM. CDR3 DNA: TGTGCCAGCAGCGTGACAGATACGCAGTATTTT. This codes for CASSVTDTQYF.

The chain recombines TRBV9 with TRBJ2-2, with D perhaps TRBD1 (6 bases). The V gene lost 4 bases and the J gene lost 1 base, with 14 bases spanning the gap. CDR3 size: 16 residues. Germline V gene sequence: CDR1 SGDLS, CDR2 YYNGEE. The CDR3 is CASSLQTGQNTGELFF. DNA for the CDR3: TGTGCCAGCAGCCTTCAGACAGGTCAGAACACCGGGGAGCTGTTTTTT.

To note about this clone: This CDR3 is also generated by other DNA sequences in the sample. The chain has TRBV5-6 and TRBJ1-1; D is possibly TRBD1 (5 bases). V was clipped by 2 bases and J by 0 bases, with 8 bases between them. The germline CDR1 and CDR2 sequences are SGHDT and YYEEEE. The CDR3 spans 14 residues. CDR3 sequence reads: CASSLRQLNTEAFF. The CDR3 nucleotides are TGTGCCAGCAGCTTACGACAGCTGAACACTGAAGCTTTCTTT.

The chain is built from TRBV7-2 and TRBJ1-2; 10 positions agree with TRBD1. This CDR3 region has 17 residues. Per the germline V gene, CDR1 is SGHTA and CDR2 is FQGNSA. Unmatched junction bases numbered 8, after V lost 4 bases and J lost 0 bases. The CDR3 bases are TGTGCCAGCAGCTCCGTCGACAGGGGGCGTGCTAACTATGGCTACACCTTC. It is translated as CASSSVDRGRANYGYTF.

This clone has just one count. The CDR3 region has the DNA TGTGCCAGCAGCGACAGGGCTAGCGGGAGGTCGTACGAGCAGTACTTC. Protein: CASSDRASGRSYEQYF. The chain joins TRBV5-4 to TRBJ2-7, with 11 bases lining up with TRBD2. V lost 4 bases to trimming and J lost 4 bases; unmatched junction nucleotides: 10. Germline V gives CDR1 SGHNT, CDR2 YYREEE (reference sequence). The CDR3 length is 16 residues.